The next 21 T cell receptor beta chains were all read from a single sample in a study of T cells in Graves' hyperthyroidism and ophthalmopathy (dated by TCRdb to between 2018 and 2020). The library was made by multiplex PCR. TCRdb names Illumina HiSeq 2000 as the instrument used. TCR beta CDR3 regions were amplified from RNA transcripts. The first round of RT-PCR for the TCR CDR3 was performed with the HTBI primer set and the Qiagen OneStep RT-PCR kit. The public sequencing data were trimmed at Q25 with fastp and processed into clonotypes with MiXCR by TCRdb, which kept only in-frame beta chains. All rows with the same CDR3 protein become a single entry with the most common DNA and genes. The sample data list approximately 100,000 distinct CDR3 sequences, and 40% of these were observed just once. The leading ten clones occupy roughly 10% of the sample. The sequenced sample consisted of peripheral blood or thyroid tissue (not recorded which). These TCRs come from a woman aged 25 to 45 with Graves' hyperthyroidism.

About this clonotype itself: Possible read error: a much larger clone is one base away. This sequence joins TRBV28 and TRBJ2-7, with 7 positions matching TRBD1. The germline V gene encodes CDR1 MDHEN and CDR2 SYDVKM. This CDR3 spans 15 amino acids. The CDR3 here is CASSETGLPSYVQYF. DNA for the CDR3: TGTGCCAGCAGTGAGACAGGGCTACCTTCCTACGTGCAGTACTTC.

This chain links TRBV2 with TRBJ1-2, with 10 positions matching TRBD1. The CDR3 contains 12 residues. From germline, CDR1 is SNHLY and CDR2 FYNNEI. Trimming at V came to 7 bases and at J to 6 bases, leaving 2 bases not matched to a gene. CDR3 protein: CASNGQGDGYTF. Here the CDR3 DNA reads TGTGCCAGCAATGGACAGGGGGATGGCTACACCTTC. Filled out from reference TRBV2 and TRBJ1-2, the complete variable domain reads EPEVTQTPSHQVTQMGQEVILRCVPISNHLYFYWYRQILGQKVEFLVSFYNNEISEKSEIFDDQFSVERPDGSNFTLKIRSTKLEDSAMYFCASNGQGDGYTFGSGTRLTVV.

In its sample, this clonotype was seen many times. J is TRBJ2-2 and V is TRBV5-1, with 8 nucleotides matching TRBD2. The CDR3 is 16 residues long. Germline trimming cut 2 bases from V and 2 bases from J; bases unmatched to any gene: 5. Germline CDR1 SGHRS, CDR2 YFSETQ. The CDR3 coding sequence is TGCGCCAGCAGCTTTGGCGGGAGGATTAACACCGGGGAGCTGTTTTTT. The encoded protein is CASSFGGRINTGELFF.

As for this clonotype: This is likely a read error, given that the CDR3 carries no conserved phenylalanine or tryptophan at its end. The CDR3 coding sequence is TGTGCCACCTCAAGCGCGGACTCTAGCACAGATACGCAGTATTTA. Translation: CATSSADSSTDTQYL. V is TRBV15 and J is TRBJ2-3; possible D gene TRBD2, 5 bases. Trimming took 8 bases from V and 0 from J, leaving 15 bases between them. There are 15 residues in the CDR3. The V gene's germline CDR1 is LNHNV and CDR2 YYDKDF (reference sequence).

The table lists this clonotype with many counts. The genes are TRBV7-6 and TRBJ1-5, with 9 positions matching TRBD1. The CDR3 has 15 residues. Trimming removed 5 bases from V and 4 bases from J; junction bases left unmatched: 6. Germline loops: CDR1 SGHVS, CDR2 FNYEAQ. The CDR3 region has the DNA TGTGCCAGCAGCCCAGGACAGGGGAGAAATCAGCCCCAGCATTTT. This gives the protein CASSPGQGRNQPQHF.

With respect to this clonotype: The junction shows a germline mismatch at one end, possibly a read error. This rearrangement joins TRBV7-3 to TRBJ1-1, with 11 bases fitting TRBD1. From germline, CDR1 is SGHTA and CDR2 FQGTGA. This CDR3 region has 16 residues. The CDR3 region has the DNA TGTGCCAACAGTACTTACGGTGGGACAGGGGGGACTGGAGCTTTCTTT. This encodes CANSTYGGTGGTGAFF.

V gene TRBV5-5 combines with J gene TRBJ1-1; TRBD1 is a possible D gene (5 bases). V was pared by 5 bases and J by 7 bases, with 15 bases between. CDR3 length: 13 amino acids. Germline loops: CDR1 SGHKS, CDR2 YYEKEE (reference sequence). The CDR3: CASSLLGTGEAFF. CDR3 coding DNA: TGTGCCAGCAGTTTATTAGGGACTGGTGAAGCTTTCTTT.

This clonotype was seen once. The DNA is left out, because the CDR3 cannot be placed on it with certainty; the CDR3 is given as TCRdb lists it. CDR3 residues: CASSVDTGSYEALFGQGIEKLFF. This rearrangement joins TRBV2 to TRBJ1-4; TRBD1 was called by the table and not checked on the DNA. Germline V gives CDR1 SNHLY, CDR2 FYNNEI. Counting both end residues, the CDR3 totals 23 amino acids.

This clonotype was detected many times. The rearrangement uses TRBV27 and TRBJ1-4; no clear D gene. Germline V lookup: CDR1 MNHEY, CDR2 SMNVEV (reference sequence). The CDR3 totals 15 residues. V was shortened by 5 bases and J by 5 bases, with 15 bases between the two germline ends. The CDR3 loop is CASSKNSILNEKLFF. The CDR3 region has the DNA TGTGCCAGCAGTAAGAACAGTATACTAAATGAAAAACTGTTTTTT.

The chain combines TRBV7-6 with TRBJ2-7, with 9 bases that match TRBD1. The CDR3 has 14 residues. Germline CDR1 is SGHVS and CDR2 is FNYEAQ. J gave up 7 bases and V 5 bases, and 9 bases lay outside the gene matches. CDR3 residues: CASSTPGQGREQYF. The CDR3 DNA is TGTGCCAGCAGCACGCCGGGACAGGGACGGGAGCAGTACTTC.

This clonotype has at least ten counts. Compared with germline, one end of the junction differs, possibly owing to a read error. The rearrangement links TRBV5-1 to TRBJ2-7, with 9 positions matching TRBD2. The CDR3 is 14 amino acids. Per the germline V gene, CDR1 is SGHRS and CDR2 is YFSETQ. For the CDR3, the DNA is TGCGCCAGCAGCTCAAGACTAGCGGACTACGTGCAGTACTTC. Its translation is CASSSRLADYVQYF.

The table lists this clonotype with many counts. V is TRBV28 and J is TRBJ2-7; D may be TRBD1 or TRBD2 (6 bases each). Deletions cut 6 bases from V and 5 bases from J, with 11 bases between. Germline values: CDR1 MDHEN, CDR2 SYDVKM. The CDR3 loop spans 12 amino acids. The chain's CDR3 is CASRGGRHEQYF. CDR3 coding DNA: TGTGCCAGCAGAGGGGGGAGGCACGAGCAGTACTTC.

This clonotype was picked up many times. V gene TRBV4-1 combines with J gene TRBJ1-2; perhaps TRBD1 as D (6 bases). The germline V and J ends were trimmed by 8 bases and 4 bases, with 14 bases remaining between them. CDR3 length: 13 residues. Germline values: CDR1 MGHRA, CDR2 YSYEKL. The CDR3 spells CASVKGGGYGYTF. CDR3 bases: TGCGCCAGCGTGAAGGGGGGGGGCTATGGCTACACCTTC.

Concerning this clonotype itself: As the CDR3 is not closed by the conserved phenylalanine or tryptophan, this likely results from a read error. The J gene is TRBJ2-7, the V gene TRBV20-1; unclear D gene. CDR1 and CDR2 (germline): DFQATT, SNEGSKA (reference sequence). This CDR3 is built from 11 residues. The CDR3 reads CSARKTNEQYL. CDR3 in DNA: TGCAGCGCTAGAAAGACCAACGAGCAGTACCTC.

As for this clonotype: The final CDR3 position lacks the conserved phenylalanine or tryptophan, pointing to a likely read error. The V and J genes are TRBV2 and TRBJ1-2; D remains unclear. Trimming took off 4 bases at V and 6 bases at J, with 15 bases between the two ends. The CDR3 loop spans 14 amino acids. Germline CDR1 reads SNHLY; CDR2 reads FYNNEI. The CDR3 loop is CASSVGNRVHGYTL. CDR3 coding DNA: TGTGCCAGCAGTGTTGGGAATCGGGTTCATGGCTACACCCTC.

The chain combines TRBV20-1 with TRBJ2-7; TRBD2 matches 10 bases. This CDR3 spans 12 amino acids. J lost 6 bases, V lost 6 bases, and 5 bases had no gene match. Germline V lookup: CDR1 DFQATT, CDR2 SNEGSKA (reference sequence). The CDR3 here is CSAEAGGLEQYF. CDR3 bases: TGCAGTGCAGAAGCGGGAGGGCTCGAGCAGTACTTC.

This clonotype was found once. At one of its ends the junction is not consistent with the germline gene, which may arise from a read error. The rearrangement uses TRBV5-1 and TRBJ2-7; 14 bases are shared with TRBD2. The CDR3 spans 17 residues. Germline CDR1 is SGHRS and CDR2 is YFSETQ. The CDR3 DNA sequence: TGCGCCAGCAGCCCCTCGACTAGCGGGAGGGCCTCCTACGAGCAGTCCTTC. Its translation is CASSPSTSGRASYEQSF.

The sample holds many counts of this clonotype. The chain couples TRBV5-6 to TRBJ1-1; no clear D. This CDR3 has 15 amino acids. Germline CDR1 and CDR2: SGHDT and YYEEEE. With 0 bases removed from V and 1 base from J, the gap between germline ends came to 10 bases. The DNA for the CDR3 is TGTGCCAGCAGCTTGGATTACCAGACGAACACTGAAGCTTTCTTT. Its translation is CASSLDYQTNTEAFF.

The V and J genes are TRBV10-3 and TRBJ1-1; D is ambiguous. Germline-derived CDR1 and CDR2 are ENHRY and SYGVKD. With 10 bases removed from V and 0 bases from J, the gap between germline ends came to 15 bases. The CDR3 length is 14 residues. In DNA, the CDR3 is TGTGCCACCGCCCTGACATCCATGAACACTGAAGCTTTCTTT. It translates to CATALTSMNTEAFF.

This clonotype was recorded many times. The chain employs TRBV5-4 and TRBJ1-1, with unresolved D. Germline V gene sequence: CDR1 SGHNT, CDR2 YYREEE (reference sequence). The length of the CDR3 is 14 residues. V lost 1 base and J lost 2, with 9 bases in between. The CDR3 loop is CASSLNSLNTEAFF. In DNA, the CDR3 is TGTGCCAGCAGCTTGAACAGCCTAAACACTGAAGCTTTCTTT.

This clonotype was counted at least ten times. V is TRBV7-8 and J is TRBJ1-2; D ambiguous. V was pared by 5 bases and J by 0 bases, with 10 bases between. CDR1 SGHVS and CDR2 FQNEAQ come from the germline V gene. The CDR3 extends over 14 amino acids. The CDR3 DNA follows: TGTGCCAGCAGCCCGGCGACGGCTAACTATGGCTACACCTTC. Translated: CASSPATANYGYTF. The complete variable domain, with remaining parts taken from reference TRBV7-8 and TRBJ1-2, reads GAGVSQSPRYKVAKRGQDVALRCDPISGHVSLFWYQQALGQGPEFLTYFQNEAQLDKSGLPSDRFFAERPEGSVSTLKIQRTQQEDSAVYLCASSPATANYGYTFGSGTRLTVV.